This T cell receptor beta chain came from a study of control samples from healthy donors and cancer patients. Trimming at V came to 0 bases and at J to 9 bases, leaving 9 bases not matched to a gene. The CDR3 runs 16 residues. The V gene's germline CDR1 is MNHEY and CDR2 SVGAGI. Some clones are missing from TCRdb's copy, which holds only in-frame ones; the method was immunoSEQ multiplex PCR. Among 95,000 to 130,000 clones listed, around 89% were seen once. Sequencing was done on a sample of blood. This clonotype was sampled from a woman between 70 and 85 years old in good health. The rearrangement links TRBV6-5 to TRBJ1-1, with 11 positions matching TRBD1. The CDR3, as DNA: TGTGCCAGCAGTTACTCGAATCTTTGGACAGGGGGCAAAGCTTTCTTT. As protein: CASSYSNLWTGGKAFF.